This T cell receptor (beta chain) is from a study of regulatory T cells in long-lasting Graves disease. The time point is: persistent/refractory GD, antithyroid drugs over 5 years with positive TRAb. Preparation of the TCR library used RNA extracted from PBMCs. This clonotype was seen ten or more times. CDR3-region Arm-PCR and iRepertoire HTBI primers produced the TCR beta libraries. Original data processing: From all samples, identification returned 13 to 15 TRBJ and about 63 TRBV segments. TCRdb independently ran MiXCR on the multiplex PCR reads; one entry per CDR3 protein. TCRdb, rather than the study authors, made the V and J calls. The sample holds 650,000 to 700,000 distinct CDR3 sequences; 30% are singletons and the top ten take under 55%. The CDR3 loop spans 15 amino acids. CDR1 and CDR2 (germline): SGHAT, FQNNGV. Trimming left V 1 base short and J 5 bases short, with 14 bases between.

This chain connects TRBV11-2 to TRBJ2-5; D may be TRBD1 or TRBD2 (5 bases each). The sequencing here drew on peripheral blood mononuclear cells (PBMCs), taken when the disease was refractory, from a patient treated with antithyroid drugs. This receptor was obtained from a female donor with Graves disease. CDR3 nucleotide sequence: TGTGCCAGCAGCTTAGCGGCAGGGAGAATGGAGACCCAGTACTTC. This sequence encodes CASSLAAGRMETQYF.